This T cell receptor (beta chain) was recorded in a study of shared clonotypes between healthy human individuals. Sequenced by immunoSEQ multiplex PCR; TCRdb stores in-frame clones only, minus some. The sample holds some 1,600,000 clones, 95% to 99% seen once. CDR3 size: 18 residues. Germline trimming cut 4 bases from V and 4 bases from J; bases unmatched to any gene: 9. Germline assignment: CDR1 LNHNV and CDR2 YYDKDF (reference sequence). Every donor was a Caucasian adult from Nashville, Tennessee. The source is a young man in good health. The sequencing sample was made of naive CD4+ T cells sorted from blood. Described subset: CD45RA+ positively selected. The rearrangement links TRBV15 to TRBJ2-2, with 13 bases identical to TRBD2. This CDR3 reads CATSNGGLAGEGTGELFF. The CDR3 nucleotides read TGTGCCACCAGCAATGGCGGACTAGCGGGAGAGGGCACCGGGGAGCTGTTTTTT.